The clone carrying this T cell receptor beta chain was counted at least ten times. Antigen unknown. The cDNA had a unique molecular identifier and a template-switch universal primer site. TCRdb processed the 5' RACE reads anew with MiXCR; each CDR3 protein has one entry. The sample has about 240,000 distinct CDR3 sequences; roughly 10% are singletons. The V end was cut by 0 bases, the J end by 6 bases, with 12 bases between. The CDR3 is 13 amino acids. Germline V gives CDR1 DFQATT, CDR2 SNEGSKA (reference sequence). This entry comes from a study of identical twins. The study's findings and limits: Fewer insertions were carried by abundant cord blood beta clonotypes, but none was seen in memory repertoires. For out-of-frame beta sequences, excess twin sharing was weaker.

The receptor comes from a man aged 45-60 years in good health. V usage is TRBV20-1 and J usage is TRBJ2-7; D perhaps matches TRBD1 (6 bases). Material: memory T cells sorted from blood. CDR3 in amino acids: CSARDGRGTEQYF. CDR3 nucleotide sequence: TGCAGTGCTAGAGATGGCAGGGGTACCGAGCAGTACTTC.